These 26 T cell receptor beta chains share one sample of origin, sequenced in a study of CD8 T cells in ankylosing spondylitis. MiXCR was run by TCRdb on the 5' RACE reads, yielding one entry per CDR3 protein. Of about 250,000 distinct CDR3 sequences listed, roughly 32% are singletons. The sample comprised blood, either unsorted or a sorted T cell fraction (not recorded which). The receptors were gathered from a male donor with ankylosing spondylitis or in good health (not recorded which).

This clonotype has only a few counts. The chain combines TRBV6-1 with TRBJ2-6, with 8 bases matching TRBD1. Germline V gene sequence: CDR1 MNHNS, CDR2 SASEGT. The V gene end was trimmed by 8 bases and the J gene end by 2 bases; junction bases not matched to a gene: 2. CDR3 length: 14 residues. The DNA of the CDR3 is TGTGCCAGCTCACAGGGGGCTGGGGCCAACGTCCTGACTTTC. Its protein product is CASSQGAGANVLTF.

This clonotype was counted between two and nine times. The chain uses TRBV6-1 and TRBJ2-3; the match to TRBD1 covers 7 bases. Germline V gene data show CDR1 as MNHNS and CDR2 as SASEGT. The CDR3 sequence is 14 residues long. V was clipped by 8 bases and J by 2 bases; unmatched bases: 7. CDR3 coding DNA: TGTGCCAGCGGAAACAGGGGAACCACAGATACGCAGTATTTT. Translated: CASGNRGTTDTQYF.

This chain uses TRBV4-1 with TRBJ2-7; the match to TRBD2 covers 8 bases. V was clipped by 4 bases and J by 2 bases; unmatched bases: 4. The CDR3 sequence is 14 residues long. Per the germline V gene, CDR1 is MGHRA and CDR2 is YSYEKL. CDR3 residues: CASSPLGGAYEQYF. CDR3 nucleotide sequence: TGCGCCAGCAGCCCCCTCGGGGGGGCCTACGAGCAGTACTTC.

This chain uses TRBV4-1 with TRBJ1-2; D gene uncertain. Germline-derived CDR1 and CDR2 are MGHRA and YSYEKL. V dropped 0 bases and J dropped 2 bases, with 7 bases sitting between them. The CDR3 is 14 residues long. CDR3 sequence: CASSQEVRNYGYTF. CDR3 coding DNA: TGCGCCAGCAGCCAAGAGGTCAGGAACTATGGCTACACCTTC.

The CDR3 nucleotides read TGTGCCAGCAGCCCCAGCCCCGGGAAGATCTATGGCTACACCTTC. Translation: CASSPSPGKIYGYTF. V and J are TRBV11-1 and TRBJ1-2, with no clear D. The V end was cut by 5 bases, the J end by 4 bases, with 17 bases between. The germline V gene encodes CDR1 SGHAT and CDR2 FQDESV (reference sequence). The CDR3 has 15 amino acids.

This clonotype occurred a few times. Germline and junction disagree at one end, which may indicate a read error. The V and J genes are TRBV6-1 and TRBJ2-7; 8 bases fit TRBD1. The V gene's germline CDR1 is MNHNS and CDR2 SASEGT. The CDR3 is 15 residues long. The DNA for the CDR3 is TGTGCCAGCAGCCCTTCCGGGACAGGAGGCCTTCCAACCCTTTTC. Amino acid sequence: CASSPSGTGGLPTLF.

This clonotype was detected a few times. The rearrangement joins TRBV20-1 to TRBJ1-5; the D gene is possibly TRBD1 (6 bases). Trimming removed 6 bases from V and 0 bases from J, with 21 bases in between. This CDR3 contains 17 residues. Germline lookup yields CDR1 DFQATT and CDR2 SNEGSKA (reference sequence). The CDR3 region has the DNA TGCAGTGCCCCGGCGGGCAGGGGCCCTAGTAGCAATCAGCCCCAGCATTTT. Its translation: CSAPAGRGPSSNQPQHF.

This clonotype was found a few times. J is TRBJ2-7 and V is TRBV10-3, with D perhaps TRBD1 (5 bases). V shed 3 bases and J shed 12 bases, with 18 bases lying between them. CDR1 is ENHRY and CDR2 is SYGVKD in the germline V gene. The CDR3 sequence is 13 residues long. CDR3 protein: CAISDTEGAGWYF. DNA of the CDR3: TGTGCCATCAGTGACACCGAAGGGGCAGGGTGGTACTTC.

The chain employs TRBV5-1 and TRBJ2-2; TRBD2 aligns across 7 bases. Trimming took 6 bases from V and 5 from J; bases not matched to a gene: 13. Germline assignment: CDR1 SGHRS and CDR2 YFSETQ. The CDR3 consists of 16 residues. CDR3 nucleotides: TGCGCCAGCACCCCCAGCGGGATGGGAAAAACCGGGGAGCTGTTTTTT. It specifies CASTPSGMGKTGELFF. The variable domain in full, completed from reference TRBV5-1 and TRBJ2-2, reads KAGVTQTPRYLIKTRGQQVTLSCSPISGHRSVSWYQQTPGQGLQFLFEYFSETQRNKGNFPGRFSGRQFSNSRSEMNVSTLELGDSALYLCASTPSGMGKTGELFFGEGSRLTVL.

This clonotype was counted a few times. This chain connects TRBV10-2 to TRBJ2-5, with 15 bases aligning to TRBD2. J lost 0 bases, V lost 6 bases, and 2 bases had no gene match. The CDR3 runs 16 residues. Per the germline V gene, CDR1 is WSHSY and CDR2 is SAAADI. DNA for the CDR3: TGCGCCAGCAGAGGACTAGCGGGGGGGCACCAAGAGACCCAGTACTTC. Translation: CASRGLAGGHQETQYF.

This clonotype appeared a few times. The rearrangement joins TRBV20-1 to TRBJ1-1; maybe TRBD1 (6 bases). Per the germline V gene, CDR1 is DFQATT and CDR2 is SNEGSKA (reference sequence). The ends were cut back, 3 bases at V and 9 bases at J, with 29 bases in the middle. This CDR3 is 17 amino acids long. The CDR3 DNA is TGCAGTGCTAGGTTATCTGTGTCGGGCAGGGGCCCTGGAAAAGCTTTCTTT. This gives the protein CSARLSVSGRGPGKAFF.

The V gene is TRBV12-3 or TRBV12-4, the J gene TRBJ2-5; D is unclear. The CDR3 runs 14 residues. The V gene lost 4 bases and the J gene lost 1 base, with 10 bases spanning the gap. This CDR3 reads CASSYNWGQETQYF. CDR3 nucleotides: TGTGCCAGCAGTTATAATTGGGGCCAAGAGACCCAGTACTTC.

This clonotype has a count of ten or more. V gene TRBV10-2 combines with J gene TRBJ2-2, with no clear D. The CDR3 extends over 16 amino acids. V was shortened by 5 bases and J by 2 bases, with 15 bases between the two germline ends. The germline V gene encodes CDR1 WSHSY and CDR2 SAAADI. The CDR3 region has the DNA TGCGCCAGCAGTCCTTCAAGTACACCCAACACCGGGGAGCTGTTTTTT. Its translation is CASSPSSTPNTGELFF.

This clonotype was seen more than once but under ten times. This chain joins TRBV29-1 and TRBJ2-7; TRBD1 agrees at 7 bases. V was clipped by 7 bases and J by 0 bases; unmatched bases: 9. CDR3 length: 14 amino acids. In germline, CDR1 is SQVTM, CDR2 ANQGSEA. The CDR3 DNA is TGCAGCGCCCTAGGGACAGTAAGCTCCTACGAGCAGTACTTC. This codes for CSALGTVSSYEQYF.

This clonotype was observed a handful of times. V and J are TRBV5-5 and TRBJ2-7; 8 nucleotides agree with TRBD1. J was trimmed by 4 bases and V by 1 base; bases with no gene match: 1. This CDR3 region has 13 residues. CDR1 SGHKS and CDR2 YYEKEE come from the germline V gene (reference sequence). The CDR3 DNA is TGTGCCAGCAGCTTGAGACAGGGGTACGAGCAGTACTTC. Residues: CASSLRQGYEQYF.

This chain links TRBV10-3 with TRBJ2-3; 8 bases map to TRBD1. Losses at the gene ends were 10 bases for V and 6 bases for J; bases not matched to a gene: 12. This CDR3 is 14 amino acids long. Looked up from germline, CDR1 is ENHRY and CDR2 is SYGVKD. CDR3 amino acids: CATNPTGVGDTQYF. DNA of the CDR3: TGTGCCACCAACCCGACAGGGGTGGGGGATACGCAGTATTTT.

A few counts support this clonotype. The CDR3: CATSEGGQAQETQYF. The CDR3 nucleotides read TGTGCCACCAGTGAGGGTGGACAGGCTCAAGAGACCCAGTACTTC. The chain links TRBV24-1 to TRBJ2-5, with 7 bases aligning to TRBD1. The CDR3 length is 15 residues. Germline CDR1 is KGHDR and CDR2 is SFDVKD. Trimming at V came to 4 bases and at J to 2 bases, leaving 6 bases not matched to a gene.

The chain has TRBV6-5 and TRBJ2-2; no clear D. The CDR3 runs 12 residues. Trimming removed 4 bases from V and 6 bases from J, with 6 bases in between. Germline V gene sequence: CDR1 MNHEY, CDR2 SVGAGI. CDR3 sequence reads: CASSWESGELFF. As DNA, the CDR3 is TGTGCCAGCAGTTGGGAATCCGGGGAGCTGTTTTTT.

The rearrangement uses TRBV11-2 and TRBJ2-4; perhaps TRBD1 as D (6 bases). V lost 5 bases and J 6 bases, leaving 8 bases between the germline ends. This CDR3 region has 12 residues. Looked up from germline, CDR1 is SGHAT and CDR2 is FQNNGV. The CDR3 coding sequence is TGTGCCAGCAGCATCAGGGGAAACATTCAGTACTTC. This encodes CASSIRGNIQYF.

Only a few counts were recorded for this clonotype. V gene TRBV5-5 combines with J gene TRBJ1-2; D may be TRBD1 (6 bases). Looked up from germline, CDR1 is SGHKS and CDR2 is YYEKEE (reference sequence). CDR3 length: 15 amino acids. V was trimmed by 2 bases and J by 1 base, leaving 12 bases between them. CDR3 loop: CASSFGQNNNYGYTF. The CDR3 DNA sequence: TGTGCCAGCAGCTTTGGACAGAACAATAACTATGGCTACACCTTC.

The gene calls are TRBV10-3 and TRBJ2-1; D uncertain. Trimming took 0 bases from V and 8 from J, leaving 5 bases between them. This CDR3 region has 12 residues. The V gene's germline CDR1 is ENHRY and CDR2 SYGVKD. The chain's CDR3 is CAISESRDEQFF. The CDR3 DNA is TGTGCCATCAGTGAGTCTCGCGATGAGCAGTTCTTC.

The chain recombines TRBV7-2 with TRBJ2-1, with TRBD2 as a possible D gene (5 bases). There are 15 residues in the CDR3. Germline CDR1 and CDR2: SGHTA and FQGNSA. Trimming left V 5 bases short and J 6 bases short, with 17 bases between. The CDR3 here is CASSPFGVGGNEQFF. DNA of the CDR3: TGTGCCAGCAGCCCATTTGGGGTTGGAGGCAATGAGCAGTTCTTC.

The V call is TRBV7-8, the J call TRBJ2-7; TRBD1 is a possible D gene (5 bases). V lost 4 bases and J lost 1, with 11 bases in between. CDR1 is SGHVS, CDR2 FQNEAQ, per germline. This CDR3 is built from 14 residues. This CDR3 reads CASSSRDRSYEQYF. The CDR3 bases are TGTGCCAGCAGCTCGAGAGACAGATCCTACGAGCAGTACTTC.

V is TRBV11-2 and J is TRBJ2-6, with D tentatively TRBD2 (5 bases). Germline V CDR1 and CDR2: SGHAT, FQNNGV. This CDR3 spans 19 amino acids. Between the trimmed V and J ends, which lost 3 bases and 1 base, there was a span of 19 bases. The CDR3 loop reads CASSFPEATYMSGANVLTF. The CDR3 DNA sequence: TGTGCCAGCAGCTTTCCGGAGGCCACCTATATGTCTGGGGCCAACGTCCTGACTTTC.

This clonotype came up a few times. The CDR3 nucleotides are TGTGCCAGCAGACCCGGTTTAGCGGGGGGTCGGACCCAGTACTTC. It specifies CASRPGLAGGRTQYF. The chain carries TRBV6-1 and TRBJ2-5; 10 bases align to TRBD2. CDR3 length equals 15 residues. The ends lost 6 bases at V and 7 bases at J; junction bases unmatched: 11. From germline, CDR1 is MNHNS and CDR2 SASEGT.

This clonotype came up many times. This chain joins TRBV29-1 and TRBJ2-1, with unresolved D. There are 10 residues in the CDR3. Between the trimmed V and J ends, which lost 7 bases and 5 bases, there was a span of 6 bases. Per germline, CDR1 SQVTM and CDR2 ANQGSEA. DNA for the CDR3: TGCAGCGCGCGGAACAATGAGCAGTTCTTC. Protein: CSARNNEQFF.